Presented here are 17 T cell receptor beta chains from one specimen sequenced in a study of blood T cell repertoires in COVID-19. Sequenced by immunoSEQ multiplex PCR; TCRdb stores in-frame clones only, minus some. The sample has some 200,000 clones, around 81% seen once. Sequenced material: peripheral blood. These receptors were collected from a woman aged 25-40 years who had recovered from COVID-19.

This chain joins TRBV5-1 and TRBJ2-7; no clear D gene. This CDR3 spans 15 amino acids. The V gene lost 4 bases and the J gene lost 2 bases, with 16 bases spanning the gap. Germline-derived CDR1 and CDR2 are SGHRS and YFSETQ. The CDR3 region is CASSPLEATTYEQYF. For the CDR3, the DNA is TGCGCCAGCAGCCCACTTGAGGCTACCACCTACGAGCAGTACTTC.

This chain links TRBV27 with TRBJ2-1, with D maybe TRBD2 (6 bases). The V end was cut by 8 bases, the J end by 0 bases, with 11 bases between. The CDR3 has 14 amino acids. CDR1 and CDR2 (germline): MNHEY, SMNVEV (reference sequence). The CDR3 here is CASLMRGSYNEQFF. In nucleotides, the CDR3 is TGTGCCAGCCTGATGCGGGGCTCCTACAATGAGCAGTTCTTC.

The chain recombines TRBV5-4 with TRBJ2-5, with a tentative D call TRBD1 (8 bases). CDR1 SGHNT and CDR2 YYREEE come from the germline V gene (reference sequence). Trimming left V 0 bases short and J 5 bases short, with 14 bases between. This CDR3 region has 15 residues. The CDR3 DNA is TGTGCCAGCAGCTTGGGGAACAGGGGGGGGGAGACCCAGTACTTC. The encoded protein is CASSLGNRGGETQYF.

V usage is TRBV2 and J usage is TRBJ2-5; D is unresolved. Germline assignment: CDR1 SNHLY and CDR2 FYNNEI. Trimming took off 10 bases at V and 4 bases at J, with 16 bases between the two ends. The CDR3 totals 13 residues. CDR3 DNA sequence: TGTGCCACCGAGCTGAGATTACGAGAGACCCAGTACTTC. Encoded protein: CATELRLRETQYF.

V and J are TRBV6-5 and TRBJ2-3, with a weak D call TRBD2 (6 bases). The germline V and J ends were trimmed by 0 bases and 4 bases, with 8 bases remaining between them. The CDR3 totals 14 residues. Per the germline V gene, CDR1 is MNHEY and CDR2 is SVGAGI. In DNA, the CDR3 is TGTGCCAGCAGTTACTCATCGGGGGCAGATACGCAGTATTTT. It specifies CASSYSSGADTQYF.

This chain connects TRBV10-1 to TRBJ2-1; D gene ambiguous. Germline CDR1 reads WNHNN; CDR2 reads SYGVQD (reference sequence). CDR3 size: 13 residues. Trimming removed 2 bases from V and 4 bases from J, with 6 bases in between. Written as DNA, the CDR3 is TGCGCCAGCAGTGAGGGTCGGTACAATGAGCAGTTCTTC. This encodes CASSEGRYNEQFF.

This rearrangement joins TRBV9 to TRBJ2-1; D not resolved. Trimming shortened V by 0 bases and J by 8 bases, and 12 bases separated the two germline ends. Germline V gene sequence: CDR1 SGDLS, CDR2 YYNGEE. This CDR3 comprises 14 residues. The CDR3 coding sequence is TGTGCCAGCAGCGTAGCTCCAGGTATGGATGAGCAGTTCTTC. Residues: CASSVAPGMDEQFF. The full variable domain, rest sourced from reference TRBV9 and TRBJ2-1, is DSGVTQTPKHLITATGQRVTLRCSPRSGDLSVYWYQQSLDQGLQFLIQYYNGEERAKGNILERFSAQQFPDLHSELNLSSLELGDSALYFCASSVAPGMDEQFFGPGTRLTVL.

The V call is TRBV6-6, the J call TRBJ2-5, with a weak D call TRBD2 (6 bases). The CDR3 spans 13 residues. Germline-derived CDR1 and CDR2 are MNHNY and SVGAGI (reference sequence). Trimming took off 10 bases at V and 1 base at J, with 13 bases between the two ends. The CDR3 bases are TGTGCCACAGTGCGGGGACTCCAAGAGACCCAGTACTTC. This sequence encodes CATVRGLQETQYF.

The chain joins TRBV27 to TRBJ2-3, with 7 positions matching TRBD1. J was trimmed by 0 bases and V by 2 bases; bases with no gene match: 11. Germline V lookup: CDR1 MNHEY, CDR2 SMNVEV (reference sequence). The CDR3 loop spans 18 amino acids. The CDR3 is CASSLGPRARGSTDTQYF. The DNA for the CDR3 is TGTGCCAGCAGTTTAGGCCCCAGGGCCAGGGGGAGCACAGATACGCAGTATTTT.

This clone showed up just once. The chain employs TRBV5-5 and TRBJ1-6; D not resolved. The CDR3 spans 15 residues. Germline V gene data show CDR1 as SGHKS and CDR2 as YYEKEE (reference sequence). The ends were cut back, 1 base at V and 5 bases at J, with 10 bases in the middle. The CDR3 region is CASSLREWHNSPLHF. The CDR3 bases are TGTGCCAGCAGCTTGAGGGAGTGGCATAATTCACCCCTCCACTTT.

The CDR3 coding sequence is TGTGCCAGCAGTGGACAGGGGACTGAAGCTTTCTTT. Translation gives CASSGQGTEAFF. The chain couples TRBV2 to TRBJ1-1, with 8 bases identical to TRBD1. Per germline, CDR1 SNHLY and CDR2 FYNNEI. After removal of 4 bases from V and 5 bases from J, the junction contained 0 bases not matched to a gene. The CDR3 runs 12 residues. Drawing the rest from reference TRBV2 and TRBJ1-1, the complete variable domain is EPEVTQTPSHQVTQMGQEVILRCVPISNHLYFYWYRQILGQKVEFLVSFYNNEISEKSEIFDDQFSVERPDGSNFTLKIRSTKLEDSAMYFCASSGQGTEAFFGQGTRLTVV.

J is TRBJ2-6 and V is TRBV12-5, with a weak D call TRBD1 (5 bases). The V gene's germline CDR1 is LGHNT and CDR2 FRNRAP. This CDR3 has 14 amino acids. Trimming shortened V by 6 bases and J by 2 bases, and 8 bases separated the two germline ends. The CDR3 DNA reads as TGTGCTAGTGGGTCGACAGCTGGGGCCAACGTCCTGACTTTC. Translating it yields CASGSTAGANVLTF. Full variable domain (missing parts from reference TRBV12-5 and TRBJ2-6): DARVTQTPRHKVTEMGQEVTMRCQPILGHNTVFWYRQTMMQGLELLAYFRNRAPLDDSGMPKDRFSAEMPDATLATLKIQPSEPRDSAVYFCASGSTAGANVLTFGAGSRLTVL.

The chain joins TRBV23-1 to TRBJ2-5; D perhaps matches TRBD2 (5 bases). TRBV23-1 belongs to the ORF category, with a function that is uncertain. This CDR3 has 16 residues. Trimming shortened V by 1 base and J by 3 bases, and 15 bases separated the two germline ends. The CDR3 DNA is TGCGCCAGCAGTCAATGGGGAGCGAGGAAAAAAGAGACCCAGTACTTC. Translation: CASSQWGARKKETQYF.

The chain has TRBV28 and TRBJ2-1, with D possibly TRBD2 on 5 matching bases. V lost 8 bases, J lost 3 bases, and 8 bases lay in between. CDR3 length equals 12 residues. The V gene's germline CDR1 is MDHEN and CDR2 SYDVKM. This chain's CDR3 is CASGLVYNEQFF. In DNA, the CDR3 is TGTGCCAGCGGACTTGTCTACAATGAGCAGTTCTTC.

This chain links TRBV12-3 or TRBV12-4 with TRBJ1-5, with D possibly being TRBD1 (6 bases). The V gene lost 6 bases and the J gene lost 7 bases, with 13 bases spanning the gap. The CDR3 spans 13 residues. The CDR3 protein is CASRASGVQPQHF. The CDR3 DNA is TGTGCCAGCAGAGCTTCAGGGGTGCAGCCCCAGCATTTT.

This clone was observed a few times. The CDR3 is CASSLEGTTGIQYF. CDR3 in DNA: TGTGCCAGCAGCTTAGAAGGGACAACAGGCATTCAGTACTTC. V usage is TRBV7-9 and J usage is TRBJ2-4, with TRBD1 as a possible D gene (6 bases). The CDR3 contains 14 residues. Trimming shortened V by 1 base and J by 9 bases, and 13 bases separated the two germline ends. CDR1 is SEHNR and CDR2 is FQNEAQ in the germline V gene (reference sequence). Variable domain in full (rest from reference TRBV7-9 and TRBJ2-4): DTGVSQNPRHKITKRGQNVTFRCDPISEHNRLYWYRQTLGQGPEFLTYFQNEAQLEKSRLLSDRFSAERPKGSFSTLEIQRTEQGDSAMYLCASSLEGTTGIQYFGAGTRLSVL.

The genes are TRBV6-6 and TRBJ2-3; 9 nucleotides agree with TRBD2. V shed 11 bases, J shed 4 bases, and the junction held 13 bases outside the gene matches. The germline CDR1 and CDR2 sequences are MNHNY and SVGAGI (reference sequence). This CDR3 is 15 amino acids long. The DNA for the CDR3 is TGTGCCGCTAGCGAGGCGGGAGGGCCCTCAGATACGCAGTATTTT. This codes for CAASEAGGPSDTQYF.